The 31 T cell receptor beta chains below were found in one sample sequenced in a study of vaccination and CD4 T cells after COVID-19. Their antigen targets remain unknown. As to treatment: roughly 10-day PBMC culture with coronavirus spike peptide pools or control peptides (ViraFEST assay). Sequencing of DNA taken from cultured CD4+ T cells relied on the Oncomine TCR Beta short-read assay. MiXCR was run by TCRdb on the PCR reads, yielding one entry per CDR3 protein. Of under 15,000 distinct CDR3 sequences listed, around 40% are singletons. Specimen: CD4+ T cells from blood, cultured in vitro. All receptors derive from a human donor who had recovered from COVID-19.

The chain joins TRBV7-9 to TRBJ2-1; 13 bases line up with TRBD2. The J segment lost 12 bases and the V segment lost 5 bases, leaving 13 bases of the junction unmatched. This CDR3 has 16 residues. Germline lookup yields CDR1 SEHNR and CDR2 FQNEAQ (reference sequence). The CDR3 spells CASSGRWTSGSKRQFF. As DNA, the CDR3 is TGTGCCAGCAGCGGACGGTGGACTAGCGGGAGCAAGAGGCAGTTCTTC.

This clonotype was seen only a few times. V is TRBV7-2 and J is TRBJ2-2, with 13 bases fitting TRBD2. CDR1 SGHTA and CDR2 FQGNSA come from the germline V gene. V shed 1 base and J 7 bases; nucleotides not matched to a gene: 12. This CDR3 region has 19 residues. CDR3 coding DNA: TGTGCCAGCAGCTTAGATCCTTGGACTAGCGGGAGACATGGCGGGGAGCTGTTTTTT. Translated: CASSLDPWTSGRHGGELFF.

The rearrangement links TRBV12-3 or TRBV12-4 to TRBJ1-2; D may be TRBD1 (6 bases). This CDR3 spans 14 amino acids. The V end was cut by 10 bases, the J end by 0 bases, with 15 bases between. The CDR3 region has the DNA TGTGCCACCACCCGGACAGCTACTAACTATGGCTACACCTTC. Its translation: CATTRTATNYGYTF.

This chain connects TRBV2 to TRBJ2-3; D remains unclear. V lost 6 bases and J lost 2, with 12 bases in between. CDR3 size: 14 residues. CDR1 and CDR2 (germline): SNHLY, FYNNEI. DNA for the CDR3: TGTGCCAGCAGAGGGATGTTTTCCACAGATACGCAGTATTTT. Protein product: CASRGMFSTDTQYF. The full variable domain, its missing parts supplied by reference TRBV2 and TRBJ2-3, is EPEVTQTPSHQVTQMGQEVILRCVPISNHLYFYWYRQILGQKVEFLVSFYNNEISEKSEIFDDQFSVERPDGSNFTLKIRSTKLEDSAMYFCASRGMFSTDTQYFGPGTRLTVL.

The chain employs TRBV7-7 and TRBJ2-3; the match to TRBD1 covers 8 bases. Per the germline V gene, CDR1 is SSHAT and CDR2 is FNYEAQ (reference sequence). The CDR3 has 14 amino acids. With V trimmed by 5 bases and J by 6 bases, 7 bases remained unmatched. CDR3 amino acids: CASSLGQGVDTQYF. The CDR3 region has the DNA TGTGCCAGCAGCCTAGGACAGGGCGTGGATACGCAGTATTTT.

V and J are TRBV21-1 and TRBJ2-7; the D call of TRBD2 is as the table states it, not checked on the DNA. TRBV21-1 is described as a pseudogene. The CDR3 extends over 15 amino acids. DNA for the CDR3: TGTGCCAGCAGCATATGCGCTAGCGGGATTTACGAGCAGTACTTC. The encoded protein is CASSICASGIYEQYF.

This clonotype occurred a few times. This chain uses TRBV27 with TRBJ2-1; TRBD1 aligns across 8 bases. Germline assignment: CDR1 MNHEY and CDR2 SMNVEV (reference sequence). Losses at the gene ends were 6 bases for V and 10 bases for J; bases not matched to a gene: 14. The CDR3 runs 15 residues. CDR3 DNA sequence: TGTGCCAGCAGCCGATCGGACCAGGGGGCTGGGGAGCAGTTCTTC. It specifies CASSRSDQGAGEQFF.

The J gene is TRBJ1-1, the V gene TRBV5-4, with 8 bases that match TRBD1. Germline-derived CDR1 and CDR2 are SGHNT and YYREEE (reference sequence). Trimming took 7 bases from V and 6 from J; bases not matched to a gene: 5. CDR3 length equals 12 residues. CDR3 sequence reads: CASGQGASEAFF. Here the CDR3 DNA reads TGTGCCAGCGGACAGGGTGCTTCTGAAGCTTTCTTT.

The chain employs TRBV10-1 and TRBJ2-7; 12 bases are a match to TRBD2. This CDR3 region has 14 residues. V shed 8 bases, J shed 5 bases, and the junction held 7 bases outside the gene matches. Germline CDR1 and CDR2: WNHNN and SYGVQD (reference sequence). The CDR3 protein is CASVGTSGLDEQYF. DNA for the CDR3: TGCGCCAGCGTAGGGACTAGCGGGTTGGACGAGCAGTACTTC.

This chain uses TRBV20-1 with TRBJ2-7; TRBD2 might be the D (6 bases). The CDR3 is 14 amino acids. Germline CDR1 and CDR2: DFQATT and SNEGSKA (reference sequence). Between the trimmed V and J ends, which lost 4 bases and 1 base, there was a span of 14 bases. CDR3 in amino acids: CSATEEGWSYEQYF. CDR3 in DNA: TGCAGTGCTACCGAGGAGGGCTGGTCCTACGAGCAGTACTTC.

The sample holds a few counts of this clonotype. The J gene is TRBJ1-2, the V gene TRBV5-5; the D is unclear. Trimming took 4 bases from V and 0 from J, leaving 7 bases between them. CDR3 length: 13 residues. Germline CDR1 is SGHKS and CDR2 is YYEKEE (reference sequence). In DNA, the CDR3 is TGTGCCAGCAGCCCTTTAGCTAACTATGGCTACACCTTC. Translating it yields CASSPLANYGYTF.

The CDR3 DNA is TGTGCCAGCAGCCGCCCAAAAGGGGACTATGGCTACACCTTC. It specifies CASSRPKGDYGYTF. The chain couples TRBV6-1 to TRBJ1-2, with TRBD1 as a possible D gene (5 bases). V was cut by 6 bases and J by 3 bases, with 14 bases left in between. Looked up from germline, CDR1 is MNHNS and CDR2 is SASEGT. The CDR3 runs to 14 residues.

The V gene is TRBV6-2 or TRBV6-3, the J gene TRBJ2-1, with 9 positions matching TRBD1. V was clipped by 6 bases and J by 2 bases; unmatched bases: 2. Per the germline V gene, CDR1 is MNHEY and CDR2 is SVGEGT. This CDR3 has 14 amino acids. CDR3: CASRDRGTYNEQFF. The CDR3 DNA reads TGTGCCAGCAGGGACAGGGGCACCTACAATGAGCAGTTCTTC.

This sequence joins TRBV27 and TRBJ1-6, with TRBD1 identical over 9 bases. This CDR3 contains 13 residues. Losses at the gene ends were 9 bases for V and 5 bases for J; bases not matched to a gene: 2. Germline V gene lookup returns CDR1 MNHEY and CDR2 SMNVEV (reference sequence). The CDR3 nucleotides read TGTGCCAGTAGGACAGGGGATAATTCACCCCTCCACTTT. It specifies CASRTGDNSPLHF.

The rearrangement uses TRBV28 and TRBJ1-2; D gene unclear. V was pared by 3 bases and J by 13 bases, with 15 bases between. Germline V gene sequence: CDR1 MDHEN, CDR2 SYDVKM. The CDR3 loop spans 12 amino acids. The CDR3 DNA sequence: TGTGCCAGCAGTTTGGTCGCCGGGCGGTTCACCTTC. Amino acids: CASSLVAGRFTF.

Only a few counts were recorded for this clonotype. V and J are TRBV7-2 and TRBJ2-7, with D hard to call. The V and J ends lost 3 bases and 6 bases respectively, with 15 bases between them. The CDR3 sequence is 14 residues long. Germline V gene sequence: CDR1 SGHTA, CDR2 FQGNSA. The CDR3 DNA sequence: TGTGCCAGCAGCTTGGCCCTTCTGGTGGGCGAGCAGTACTTC. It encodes CASSLALLVGEQYF.

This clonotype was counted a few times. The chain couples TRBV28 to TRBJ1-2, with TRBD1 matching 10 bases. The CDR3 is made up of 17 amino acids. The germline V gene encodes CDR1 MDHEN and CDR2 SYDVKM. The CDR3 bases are TGTGAATCTTGGCCCCCCGGACAGGGGGGTTCAAACTATGGCTACACCTTC. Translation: CESWPPGQGGSNYGYTF.

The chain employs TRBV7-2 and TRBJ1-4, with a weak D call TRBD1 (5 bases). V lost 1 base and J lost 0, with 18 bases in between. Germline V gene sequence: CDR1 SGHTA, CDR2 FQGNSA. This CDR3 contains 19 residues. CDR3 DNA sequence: TGTGCCAGCAGCTTAGTTGACAGTACCGGACCCGCAACTAATGAAAAACTGTTTTTT. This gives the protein CASSLVDSTGPATNEKLFF.

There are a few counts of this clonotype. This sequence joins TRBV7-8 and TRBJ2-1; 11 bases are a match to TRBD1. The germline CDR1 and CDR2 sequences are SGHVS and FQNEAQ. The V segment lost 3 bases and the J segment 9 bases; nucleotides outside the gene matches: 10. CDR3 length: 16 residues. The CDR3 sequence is CASSFTWGTGGSEQFF. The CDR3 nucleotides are TGTGCCAGCAGCTTCACTTGGGGGACAGGGGGGAGTGAGCAGTTCTTC.

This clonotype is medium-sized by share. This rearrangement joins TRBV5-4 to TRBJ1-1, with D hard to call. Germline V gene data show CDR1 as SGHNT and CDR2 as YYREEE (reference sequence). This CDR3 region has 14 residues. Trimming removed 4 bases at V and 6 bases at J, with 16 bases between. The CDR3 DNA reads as TGTGCCAGCAGCCCGAGGTCCGGGTTGGCTGAAGCTTTCTTT. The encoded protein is CASSPRSGLAEAFF.

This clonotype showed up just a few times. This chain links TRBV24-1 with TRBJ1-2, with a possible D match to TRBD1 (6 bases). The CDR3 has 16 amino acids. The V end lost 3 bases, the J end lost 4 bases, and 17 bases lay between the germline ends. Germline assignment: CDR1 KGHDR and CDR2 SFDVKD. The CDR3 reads CATSDGQGQITYGYTF. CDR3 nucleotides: TGTGCCACCAGTGATGGACAAGGACAGATCACCTATGGCTACACCTTC.

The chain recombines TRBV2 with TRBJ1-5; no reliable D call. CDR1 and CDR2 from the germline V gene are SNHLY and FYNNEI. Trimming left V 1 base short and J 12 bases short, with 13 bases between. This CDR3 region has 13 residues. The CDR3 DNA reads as TGTGCCAGCAGTGAAGAACAGAGCTCGCGCCAGCATTTT. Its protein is CASSEEQSSRQHF.

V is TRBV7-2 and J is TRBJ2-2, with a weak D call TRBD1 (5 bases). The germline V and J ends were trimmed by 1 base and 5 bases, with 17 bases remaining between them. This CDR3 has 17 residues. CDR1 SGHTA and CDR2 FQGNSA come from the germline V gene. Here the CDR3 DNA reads TGTGCCAGCAGCTTAGACTCCCCCAGGGCTCGGACCGGGGAGCTGTTTTTT. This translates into CASSLDSPRARTGELFF.

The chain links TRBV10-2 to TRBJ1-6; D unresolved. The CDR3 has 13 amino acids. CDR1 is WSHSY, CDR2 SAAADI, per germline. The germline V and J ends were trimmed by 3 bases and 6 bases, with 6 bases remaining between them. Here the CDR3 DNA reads TGCGCCAGCAGTGAAGACACTAATTCACCCCTCCACTTT. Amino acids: CASSEDTNSPLHF.

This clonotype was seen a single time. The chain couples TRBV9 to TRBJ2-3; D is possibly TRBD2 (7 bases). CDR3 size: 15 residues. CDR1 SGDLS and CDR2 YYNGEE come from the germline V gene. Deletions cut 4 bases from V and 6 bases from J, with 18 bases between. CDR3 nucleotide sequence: TGTGCCAGCAGCCCGCCCGGGGGGCGGCCGGATACGCAGTATTTT. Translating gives CASSPPGGRPDTQYF.

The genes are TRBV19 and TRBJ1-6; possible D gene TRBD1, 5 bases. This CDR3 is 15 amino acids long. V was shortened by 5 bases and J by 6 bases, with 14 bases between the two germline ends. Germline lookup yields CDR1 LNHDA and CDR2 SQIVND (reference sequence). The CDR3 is CASSRGRIGNSPLHF. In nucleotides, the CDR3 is TGTGCCAGTAGTCGGGGCCGCATCGGTAATTCACCCCTCCACTTT. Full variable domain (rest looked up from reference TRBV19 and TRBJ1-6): DGGITQSPKYLFRKEGQNVTLSCEQNLNHDAMYWYRQDPGQGLRLIYYSQIVNDFQKGDIAEGYSVSREKKESFPLTVTSAQKNPTAFYLCASSRGRIGNSPLHFGNGTRLTVT.

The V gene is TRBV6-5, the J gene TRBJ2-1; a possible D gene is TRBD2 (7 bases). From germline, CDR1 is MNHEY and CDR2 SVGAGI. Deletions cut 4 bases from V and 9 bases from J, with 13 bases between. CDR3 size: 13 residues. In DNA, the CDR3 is TGTGCCAGCAGTTCTTACAGGGAGGGTGAGCAGTTCTTC. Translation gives CASSSYREGEQFF.

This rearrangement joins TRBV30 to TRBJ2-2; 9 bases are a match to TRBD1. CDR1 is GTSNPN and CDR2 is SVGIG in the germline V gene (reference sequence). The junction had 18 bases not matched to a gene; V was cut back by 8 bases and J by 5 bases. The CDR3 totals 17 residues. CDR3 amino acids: CAQLPKPGQGRTGELFF. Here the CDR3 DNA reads TGTGCCCAACTACCTAAACCGGGACAGGGACGAACCGGGGAGCTGTTTTTT.

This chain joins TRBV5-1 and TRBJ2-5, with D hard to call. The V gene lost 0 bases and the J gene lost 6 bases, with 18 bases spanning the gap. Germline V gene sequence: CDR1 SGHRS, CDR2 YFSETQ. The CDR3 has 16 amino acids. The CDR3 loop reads CASSLALSDQVKTQYF. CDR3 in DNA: TGCGCCAGCAGCTTGGCATTATCGGACCAAGTCAAGACCCAGTACTTC.

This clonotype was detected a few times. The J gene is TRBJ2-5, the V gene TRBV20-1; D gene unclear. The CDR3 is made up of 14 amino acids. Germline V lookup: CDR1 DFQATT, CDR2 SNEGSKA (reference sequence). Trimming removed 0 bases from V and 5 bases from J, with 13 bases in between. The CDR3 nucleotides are TGCAGTGCTAGAGACGTTTTGAGTCCGGAGACCCAGTACTTC. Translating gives CSARDVLSPETQYF.

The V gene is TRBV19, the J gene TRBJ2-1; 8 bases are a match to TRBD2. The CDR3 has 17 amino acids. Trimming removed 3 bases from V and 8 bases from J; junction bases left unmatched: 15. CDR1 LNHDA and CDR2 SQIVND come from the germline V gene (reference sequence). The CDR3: CASSIAQTGLGRDEQFF. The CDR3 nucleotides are TGTGCCAGTAGTATCGCCCAGACGGGACTAGGACGCGATGAGCAGTTCTTC.